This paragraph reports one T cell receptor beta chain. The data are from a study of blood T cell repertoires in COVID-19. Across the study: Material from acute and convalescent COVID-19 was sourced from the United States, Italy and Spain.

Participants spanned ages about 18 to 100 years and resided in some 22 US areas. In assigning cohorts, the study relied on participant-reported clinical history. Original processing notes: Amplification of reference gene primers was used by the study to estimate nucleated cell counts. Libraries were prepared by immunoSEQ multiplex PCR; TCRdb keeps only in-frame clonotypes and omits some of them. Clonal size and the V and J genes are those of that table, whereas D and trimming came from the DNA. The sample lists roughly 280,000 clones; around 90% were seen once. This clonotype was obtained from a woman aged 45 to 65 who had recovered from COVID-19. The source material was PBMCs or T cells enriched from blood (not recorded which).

CDR3 in DNA: TGCGCCAGCAGCCCGAGGGGGACTAGCGGGAATCCCGATGAGCAGTTCTTC. It is translated as CASSPRGTSGNPDEQFF. The V and J genes are TRBV5-1 and TRBJ2-1; 13 bases align to TRBD2. V lost 4 bases to trimming and J lost 8 bases; unmatched junction nucleotides: 12. CDR1 is SGHRS, CDR2 YFSETQ, per germline. CDR3 length: 17 residues. Looking up the rest from reference TRBV5-1 and TRBJ2-1 gives the full variable domain: KAGVTQTPRYLIKTRGQQVTLSCSPISGHRSVSWYQQTPGQGLQFLFEYFSETQRNKGNFPGRFSGRQFSNSRSEMNVSTLELGDSALYLCASSPRGTSGNPDEQFFGPGTRLTVL.